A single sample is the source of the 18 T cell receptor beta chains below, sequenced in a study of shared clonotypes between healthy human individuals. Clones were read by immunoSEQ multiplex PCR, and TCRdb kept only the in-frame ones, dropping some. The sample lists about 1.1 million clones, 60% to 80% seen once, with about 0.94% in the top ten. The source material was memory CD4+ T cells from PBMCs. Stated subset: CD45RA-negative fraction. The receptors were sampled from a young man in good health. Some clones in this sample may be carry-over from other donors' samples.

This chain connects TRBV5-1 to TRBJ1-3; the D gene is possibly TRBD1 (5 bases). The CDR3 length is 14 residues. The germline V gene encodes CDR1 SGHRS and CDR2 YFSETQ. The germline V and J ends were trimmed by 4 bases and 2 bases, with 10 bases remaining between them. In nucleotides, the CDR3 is TGCGCCAGCAGCCACCCGGGGCCTGGAAACACCATATATTTT. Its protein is CASSHPGPGNTIYF.

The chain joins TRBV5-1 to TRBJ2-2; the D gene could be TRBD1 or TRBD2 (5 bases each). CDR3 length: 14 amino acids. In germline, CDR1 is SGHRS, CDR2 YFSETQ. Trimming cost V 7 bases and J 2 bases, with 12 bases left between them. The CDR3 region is CASYPGPNTGELFF. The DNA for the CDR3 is TGCGCCAGCTATCCGGGACCAAACACCGGGGAGCTGTTTTTT.

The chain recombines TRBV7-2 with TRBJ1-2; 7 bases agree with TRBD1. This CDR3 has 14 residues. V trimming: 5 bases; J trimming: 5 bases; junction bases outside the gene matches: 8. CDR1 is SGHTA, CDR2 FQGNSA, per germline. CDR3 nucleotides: TGTGCCAGCAGCCCTCGGACAGGAGCTTATGGCTACACCTTC. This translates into CASSPRTGAYGYTF.

CDR3 loop: CASRRDRGLNEQFF. The CDR3 bases are TGTGCCAGCAGGCGGGACAGGGGTTTGAATGAGCAGTTCTTC. The V and J genes are TRBV28 and TRBJ2-1, with TRBD1 matching 10 bases. Germline V gives CDR1 MDHEN, CDR2 SYDVKM. The CDR3 has 14 amino acids. The J segment lost 7 bases and the V segment lost 6 bases, leaving 6 bases of the junction unmatched.

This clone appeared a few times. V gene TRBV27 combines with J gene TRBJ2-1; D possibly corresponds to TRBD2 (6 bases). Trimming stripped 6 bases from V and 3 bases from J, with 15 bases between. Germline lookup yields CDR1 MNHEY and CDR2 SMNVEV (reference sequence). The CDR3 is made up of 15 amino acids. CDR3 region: CASSSAGRGYNEQFF. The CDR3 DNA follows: TGTGCCAGCAGCTCGGCGGGGCGGGGCTACAATGAGCAGTTCTTC.

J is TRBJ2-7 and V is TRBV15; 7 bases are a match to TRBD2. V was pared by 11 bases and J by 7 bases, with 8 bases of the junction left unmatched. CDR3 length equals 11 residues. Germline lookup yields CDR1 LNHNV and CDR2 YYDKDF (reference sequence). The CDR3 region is CASSRGEEQYF. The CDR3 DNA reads TGTGCCTCCTCCCGGGGGGAAGAGCAGTACTTC. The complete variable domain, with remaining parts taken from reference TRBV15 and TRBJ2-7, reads DAMVIQNPRYQVTQFGKPVTLSCSQTLNHNVMYWYQQKSSQAPKLLFHYYDKDFNNEADTPDNFQSRRPNTSFCFLDIRSPGLGDTAMYLCASSRGEEQYFGPGTRLTVT.

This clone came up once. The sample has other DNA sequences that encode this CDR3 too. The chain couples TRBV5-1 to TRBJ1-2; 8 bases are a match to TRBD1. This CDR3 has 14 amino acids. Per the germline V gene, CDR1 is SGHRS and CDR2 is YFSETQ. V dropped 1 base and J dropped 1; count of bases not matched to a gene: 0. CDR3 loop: CASSLTGGNYGYTF. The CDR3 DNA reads TGCGCCAGCAGCTTGACAGGGGGTAACTATGGCTACACCTTC.

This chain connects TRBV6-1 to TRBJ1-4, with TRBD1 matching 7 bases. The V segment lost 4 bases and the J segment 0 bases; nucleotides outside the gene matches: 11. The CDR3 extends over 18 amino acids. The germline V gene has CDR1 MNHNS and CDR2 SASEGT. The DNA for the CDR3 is TGTGCCAGCAGTGCAGTCCGACAGGGACAAGCAACTAATGAAAAACTGTTTTTT. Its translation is CASSAVRQGQATNEKLFF.

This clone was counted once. The CDR3 nucleotides read TGTGCCAGCAGCCCGGGGACAGGGGCCATGAACACTGAAGCTTTCTTT. Protein product: CASSPGTGAMNTEAFF. The chain combines TRBV5-4 with TRBJ1-1, with TRBD1 matching over 10 bases. With V trimmed by 4 bases and J by 0 bases, 6 bases remained unmatched. The CDR3 is made up of 16 amino acids. CDR1 is SGHNT, CDR2 YYREEE, per germline (reference sequence).

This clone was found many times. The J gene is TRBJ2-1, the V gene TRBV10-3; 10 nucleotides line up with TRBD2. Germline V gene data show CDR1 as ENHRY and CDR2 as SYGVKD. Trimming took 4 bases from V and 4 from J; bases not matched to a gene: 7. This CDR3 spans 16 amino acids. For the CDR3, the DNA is TGTGCCATCAGTGCCCCTGGACTAGCGGCTTACAATGAGCAGTTCTTC. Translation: CAISAPGLAAYNEQFF.

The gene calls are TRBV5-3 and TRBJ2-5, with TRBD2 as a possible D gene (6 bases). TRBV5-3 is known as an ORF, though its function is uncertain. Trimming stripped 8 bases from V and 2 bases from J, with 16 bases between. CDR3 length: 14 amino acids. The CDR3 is CASSPRDLQETQYF. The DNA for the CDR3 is TGTGCCAGCAGCCCACGGGACTTGCAAGAGACCCAGTACTTC.

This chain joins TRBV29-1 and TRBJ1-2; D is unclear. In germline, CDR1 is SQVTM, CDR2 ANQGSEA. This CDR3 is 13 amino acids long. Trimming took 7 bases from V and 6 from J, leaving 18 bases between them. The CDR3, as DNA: TGCAGCGCCCGGGGTCTCTCCGGTGATGGCTACACCTTC. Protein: CSARGLSGDGYTF.

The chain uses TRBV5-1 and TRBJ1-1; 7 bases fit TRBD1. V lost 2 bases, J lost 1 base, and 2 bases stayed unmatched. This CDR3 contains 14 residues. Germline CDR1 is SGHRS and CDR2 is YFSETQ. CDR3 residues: CASSFDRANTEAFF. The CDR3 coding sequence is TGCGCCAGCAGCTTTGACAGGGCGAACACTGAAGCTTTCTTT.

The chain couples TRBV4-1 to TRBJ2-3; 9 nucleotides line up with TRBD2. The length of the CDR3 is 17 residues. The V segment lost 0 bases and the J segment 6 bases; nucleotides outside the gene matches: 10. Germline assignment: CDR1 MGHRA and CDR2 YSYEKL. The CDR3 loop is CASSQDPIAGVADTQYF. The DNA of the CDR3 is TGCGCCAGCAGCCAAGATCCCATAGCGGGAGTCGCGGATACGCAGTATTTT.

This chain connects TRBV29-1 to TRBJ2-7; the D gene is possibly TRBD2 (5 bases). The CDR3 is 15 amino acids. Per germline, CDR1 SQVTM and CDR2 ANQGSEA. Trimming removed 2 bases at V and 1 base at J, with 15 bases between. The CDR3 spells CSVEPLGITSYEQYF. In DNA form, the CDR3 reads TGCAGCGTTGAACCTCTCGGGATTACTTCCTACGAGCAGTACTTC.

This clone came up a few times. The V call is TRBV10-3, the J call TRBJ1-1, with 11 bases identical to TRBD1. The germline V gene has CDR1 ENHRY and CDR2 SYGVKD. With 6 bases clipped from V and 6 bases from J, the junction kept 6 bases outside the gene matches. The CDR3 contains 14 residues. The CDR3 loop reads CAIRLDRGPAEAFF. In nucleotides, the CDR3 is TGTGCCATCAGGTTGGACAGGGGGCCGGCTGAAGCTTTCTTT.

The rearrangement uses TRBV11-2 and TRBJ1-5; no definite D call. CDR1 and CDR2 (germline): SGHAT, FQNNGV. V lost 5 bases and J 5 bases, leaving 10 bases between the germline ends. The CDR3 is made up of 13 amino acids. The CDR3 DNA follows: TGTGCCAGCAGCCGTTGGTCGGATCAGCCCCAGCATTTT. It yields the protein CASSRWSDQPQHF.

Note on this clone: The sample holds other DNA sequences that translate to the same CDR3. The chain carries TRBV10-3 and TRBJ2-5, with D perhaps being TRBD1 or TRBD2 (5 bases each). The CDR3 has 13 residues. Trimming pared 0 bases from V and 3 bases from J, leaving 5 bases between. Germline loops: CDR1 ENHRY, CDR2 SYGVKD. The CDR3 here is CAISESGEETQYF. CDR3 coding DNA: TGTGCCATCAGTGAGTCGGGGGAAGAGACCCAGTACTTC.